One sample yielded the 6 T cell receptor beta chains listed below, sequenced in a study of cytomegalovirus exposure and HLA in healthy donors. PCR amplification relied on 60 Vbeta primers (plus 13 Jbeta primers). The protocol was immunoSEQ multiplex PCR, while the TCRdb copy is restricted to in-frame clones and leaves out a portion. The sample lists approximately 220,000 clones; about 75% were seen once. The sample was PBMCs. Source of these receptors: a male donor in good health and CMV-seronegative.

For the CDR3, the DNA is TGCGCCAGCAGCCGACTACTAGCGGGGGCTCCGGGAACCGGGGAGCTGTTTTTT. Encoded protein: CASSRLLAGAPGTGELFF. The J gene is TRBJ2-2, the V gene TRBV4-1; TRBD2 aligns across 11 bases. In germline, CDR1 is MGHRA, CDR2 YSYEKL. V dropped 4 bases and J dropped 5; count of bases not matched to a gene: 12. The CDR3 totals 18 residues.

The V call is TRBV6-4, the J call TRBJ2-5; TRBD2 aligns across 9 bases. This CDR3 has 16 amino acids. Trimming cost V 4 bases and J 5 bases; bases outside gene matches: 11. Germline CDR1 and CDR2: MRHNA and SNTAGT. Written as DNA, the CDR3 is TGTGCCAGCAGTGTGACTAGCGGAGATGGGGGGGAGACCCAGTACTTC. Amino acid sequence: CASSVTSGDGGETQYF.

This clone showed up just a few times. V usage is TRBV27 and J usage is TRBJ1-4; D remains unclear. This CDR3 is built from 11 residues. V lost 6 bases, J lost 8 bases, and 7 bases lay in between. Germline V lookup: CDR1 MNHEY, CDR2 SMNVEV (reference sequence). The CDR3 here is CASRKREKLFF. The CDR3 nucleotides are TGTGCCAGCAGGAAGCGGGAAAAACTGTTTTTT.

The chain employs TRBV7-8 and TRBJ2-7; 8 bases agree with TRBD2. The CDR3 runs 15 residues. V lost 2 bases to trimming and J lost 1 base; unmatched junction nucleotides: 4. The germline gives CDR1 SGHVS, CDR2 FQNEAQ. The CDR3 DNA is TGTGCCAGCAGCTTAATAGCGGGAAGGTCCTACGAGCAGTACTTC. This gives the protein CASSLIAGRSYEQYF. Variable domain in full (rest from reference TRBV7-8 and TRBJ2-7): GAGVSQSPRYKVAKRGQDVALRCDPISGHVSLFWYQQALGQGPEFLTYFQNEAQLDKSGLPSDRFFAERPEGSVSTLKIQRTQQEDSAVYLCASSLIAGRSYEQYFGPGTRLTVT.

The V gene is TRBV5-1, the J gene TRBJ2-3; the match to TRBD1 covers 7 bases. With 4 bases clipped from V and 4 bases from J, the junction kept 6 bases outside the gene matches. Looked up from germline, CDR1 is SGHRS and CDR2 is YFSETQ. This CDR3 comprises 14 residues. The CDR3 DNA is TGCGCCAGCAGCCTCGACAGGGTCGCAGATACGCAGTATTTT. Translating it yields CASSLDRVADTQYF.

In this sample, this clone turned up once. The chain carries TRBV6-1 and TRBJ1-2, with D hard to call. The length of the CDR3 is 14 residues. V was cut by 3 bases and J by 0 bases, with 8 bases left in between. Germline lookup yields CDR1 MNHNS and CDR2 SASEGT. The CDR3, as DNA: TGTGCCAGCAGTGAGAGGGAAGCTAACTATGGCTACACCTTC. It specifies CASSEREANYGYTF.